These 23 T cell receptor beta chains were sequenced from one sample in a study of T cells in tuberculosis. TCRdb's table, derived via immunoSEQ multiplex PCR, lists solely in-frame clones and lacks some. This sample has about 33,000 clones, with around 93% found just once. Sequencing was carried out using PBMCs. Every receptor here comes from a donor aged 10-30 years with latent tuberculosis or without tuberculosis infection. Some clones in this sample may be carry-over from other donors' samples.

V gene TRBV2 combines with J gene TRBJ1-1, with 11 bases that match TRBD1. The CDR3 extends over 14 amino acids. Looked up from germline, CDR1 is SNHLY and CDR2 is FYNNEI. V dropped 6 bases and J dropped 3; count of bases not matched to a gene: 3. CDR3 sequence (DNA): TGTGCCAGCAGGAGGACAGGGGGCGACACTGAAGCTTTCTTT. This gives the protein CASRRTGGDTEAFF.

Notes on this clone: This specimen includes other DNA sequences encoding the same CDR3. The chain employs TRBV19 and TRBJ1-5; TRBD1 agrees at 7 bases. The CDR3 totals 14 residues. The V and J ends lost 6 bases and 7 bases, in that order; junction bases with no gene match: 9. Germline lookup yields CDR1 LNHDA and CDR2 SQIVND (reference sequence). CDR3 region: CASSSHTGAQPQHF. DNA for the CDR3: TGTGCCAGTAGCTCTCACACAGGGGCCCAGCCCCAGCATTTT.

V usage is TRBV6-1 and J usage is TRBJ2-7; 11 bases align to TRBD1. CDR3 length: 19 residues. V dropped 3 bases and J dropped 3; count of bases not matched to a gene: 16. CDR1 and CDR2 from the germline V gene are MNHNS and SASEGT. CDR3 in amino acids: CASSEGQGVKAGAHYEQYF. Written as DNA, the CDR3 is TGTGCCAGCAGTGAGGGACAGGGGGTAAAAGCGGGAGCCCACTACGAGCAGTACTTC.

The chain combines TRBV18 with TRBJ2-1, with 13 nucleotides matching TRBD2. The junction had 5 bases not matched to a gene; V was cut back by 3 bases and J by 9 bases. Germline-derived CDR1 and CDR2 are KGHSH and LQKENI. The CDR3 length is 15 residues. CDR3 region: CASSPGTSGNSEQFF. The CDR3 coding sequence is TGTGCCAGCTCACCCGGGACTAGCGGGAATAGTGAGCAGTTCTTC.

J is TRBJ2-3 and V is TRBV6-4; 7 bases agree with TRBD2. The CDR3 consists of 15 residues. The V gene's germline CDR1 is MRHNA and CDR2 SNTAGT. After removal of 2 bases from V and 7 bases from J, the junction contained 9 bases not matched to a gene. The CDR3 region is CASSDAAGVANTQYF. The CDR3 nucleotides read TGTGCCAGCAGTGACGCGGCGGGAGTGGCGAATACGCAGTATTTT.

The V gene is TRBV4-1, the J gene TRBJ1-2, with D unclear. CDR1 and CDR2 from the germline V gene are MGHRA and YSYEKL. Trimming took 1 base from V and 1 from J, leaving 16 bases between them. This CDR3 spans 17 amino acids. The CDR3 loop reads CASSQVGSSEFNYGYTF. The CDR3 nucleotides are TGCGCCAGCAGCCAAGTAGGGAGCTCCGAGTTTAACTATGGCTACACCTTC.

This chain connects TRBV15 to TRBJ2-4; D uncertain. The CDR3 is made up of 17 amino acids. The V end lost 0 bases, the J end lost 0 bases, and 12 bases lay between the germline ends. Germline V gene lookup returns CDR1 LNHNV and CDR2 YYDKDF (reference sequence). In DNA form, the CDR3 reads TGTGCCACCAGCAGAGAAAGACTCGACCGAGCCAAAAACATTCAGTACTTC. Protein product: CATSRERLDRAKNIQYF. The full variable domain, completed using reference TRBV15 and TRBJ2-4, is DAMVIQNPRYQVTQFGKPVTLSCSQTLNHNVMYWYQQKSSQAPKLLFHYYDKDFNNEADTPDNFQSRRPNTSFCFLDIRSPGLGDTAMYLCATSRERLDRAKNIQYFGAGTRLSVL.

V and J are TRBV2 and TRBJ1-1; 7 nucleotides line up with TRBD1. The CDR3 length is 14 residues. The V segment lost 7 bases and the J segment 0 bases; nucleotides outside the gene matches: 5. CDR1 and CDR2 (germline): SNHLY, FYNNEI. CDR3 nucleotide sequence: TGTGCCAGCATCCCCGGGACAGTGAACACTGAAGCTTTCTTT. This translates into CASIPGTVNTEAFF. The complete variable domain, with remaining parts taken from reference TRBV2 and TRBJ1-1, reads EPEVTQTPSHQVTQMGQEVILRCVPISNHLYFYWYRQILGQKVEFLVSFYNNEISEKSEIFDDQFSVERPDGSNFTLKIRSTKLEDSAMYFCASIPGTVNTEAFFGQGTRLTVV.

The genes are TRBV4-1 and TRBJ2-3, with TRBD2 matching over 11 bases. V lost 1 base to trimming and J lost 6 bases; unmatched junction nucleotides: 15. The CDR3 totals 19 residues. Germline assignment: CDR1 MGHRA and CDR2 YSYEKL. As DNA, the CDR3 is TGCGCCAGCAGCCAAGTTGCCCCTCGACTAGCGGGGTATCGGGATACGCAGTATTTT. This sequence encodes CASSQVAPRLAGYRDTQYF.

The chain is built from TRBV27 and TRBJ1-1, with D possibly being TRBD1 (5 bases). The V gene lost 3 bases and the J gene lost 5 bases, with 10 bases spanning the gap. The CDR3 runs to 13 residues. From germline, CDR1 is MNHEY and CDR2 SMNVEV (reference sequence). CDR3 sequence (DNA): TGTGCCAGCAGTTTGCGCCAGGGAACTGAAGCTTTCTTT. Amino acids: CASSLRQGTEAFF.

The chain combines TRBV19 with TRBJ1-5; D is undetermined. CDR3 length equals 15 residues. In germline, CDR1 is LNHDA, CDR2 SQIVND (reference sequence). Trimming cost V 5 bases and J 3 bases, with 14 bases left between them. The CDR3 protein is CASSVAGLSNQPQHF. The DNA for the CDR3 is TGTGCCAGTAGTGTCGCCGGGTTGTCCAATCAGCCCCAGCATTTT. The entire variable domain, with the rest obtained from reference TRBV19 and TRBJ1-5, is as follows: DGGITQSPKYLFRKEGQNVTLSCEQNLNHDAMYWYRQDPGQGLRLIYYSQIVNDFQKGDIAEGYSVSREKKESFPLTVTSAQKNPTAFYLCASSVAGLSNQPQHFGDGTRLSIL.

The chain combines TRBV29-1 with TRBJ2-4; the D gene is possibly TRBD2 (6 bases). The CDR3 covers 11 residues. The V end was cut by 4 bases, the J end by 8 bases, with 9 bases between. Germline V lookup: CDR1 SQVTM, CDR2 ANQGSEA. This CDR3 is CSVGTGDIQYF. The DNA of the CDR3 is TGCAGCGTTGGGACGGGGGACATTCAGTACTTC.

The chain couples TRBV7-9 to TRBJ1-6; D unclear. In germline, CDR1 is SEHNR, CDR2 FQNEAQ (reference sequence). CDR3 length: 12 residues. Trimming took 4 bases from V and 14 from J, leaving 12 bases between them. The CDR3 sequence: CASSSESRALHF. As DNA, the CDR3 is TGTGCCAGCAGCTCCGAGTCTCGGGCCCTCCACTTT. The full variable domain, completed using reference TRBV7-9 and TRBJ1-6, is DTGVSQNPRHKITKRGQNVTFRCDPISEHNRLYWYRQTLGQGPEFLTYFQNEAQLEKSRLLSDRFSAERPKGSFSTLEIQRTEQGDSAMYLCASSSESRALHFGNGTRLTVT.

The chain links TRBV2 to TRBJ1-5; 9 bases line up with TRBD1. The CDR3 is 13 amino acids. The V gene's germline CDR1 is SNHLY and CDR2 FYNNEI. The trim removed 4 bases at V and 6 bases at J, leaving 1 base unmatched. This CDR3 reads CASSGDRAQPQHF. CDR3 DNA: TGTGCCAGCAGTGGGGACAGGGCTCAGCCCCAGCATTTT.

The chain joins TRBV4-1 to TRBJ2-3; weak D call: TRBD2 (6 bases). V lost 3 bases and J 2 bases, leaving 21 bases between the germline ends. The CDR3 has 18 residues. Germline values: CDR1 MGHRA, CDR2 YSYEKL. In DNA form, the CDR3 reads TGCGCCAGCAGCCAGTACCGGGGCCTAGCGTCTAACACAGATACGCAGTATTTT. Translating gives CASSQYRGLASNTDTQYF.

The V gene is TRBV9, the J gene TRBJ1-3, with 12 nucleotides matching TRBD1. The trim removed 0 bases at V and 4 bases at J, leaving 2 bases unmatched. Germline CDR1 is SGDLS and CDR2 is YYNGEE. The CDR3 runs to 16 residues. The CDR3 region has the DNA TGTGCCAGCAGCGTAGAGGGGACAGGGGGCGGAAACACCATATATTTT. Translation gives CASSVEGTGGGNTIYF.

The chain carries TRBV5-1 and TRBJ2-5; 11 bases are a match to TRBD1. The CDR3 runs 17 residues. J gave up 5 bases and V 1 base, and 10 bases lay outside the gene matches. CDR1 and CDR2 (germline): SGHRS, YFSETQ. The CDR3 here is CASSLSPGTGGRETQYF. The DNA of the CDR3 is TGCGCCAGCAGCTTGTCGCCCGGGACAGGGGGTAGGGAGACCCAGTACTTC.

The rearrangement uses TRBV2 and TRBJ1-1, with D perhaps TRBD1 (6 bases). Looked up from germline, CDR1 is SNHLY and CDR2 is FYNNEI. V lost 8 bases, J lost 0 bases, and 16 bases lay in between. This CDR3 has 15 amino acids. The CDR3 nucleotides are TGTGCCAGCCAAGGACAGTTAACTATGAACACTGAAGCTTTCTTT. This translates into CASQGQLTMNTEAFF.

The chain has TRBV6-1 and TRBJ2-7; no clear D. The germline V and J ends were trimmed by 2 bases and 2 bases, with 13 bases remaining between them. Per germline, CDR1 MNHNS and CDR2 SASEGT. The CDR3 sequence is 15 residues long. In DNA, the CDR3 is TGTGCCAGCAGTGAACAGCCTCAACGGGCCTACGAGCAGTACTTC. Its protein product is CASSEQPQRAYEQYF.

The J gene is TRBJ1-5, the V gene TRBV15; no clear D gene. V was cut by 0 bases and J by 5 bases, with 8 bases left in between. The CDR3 runs to 14 residues. Germline-derived CDR1 and CDR2 are LNHNV and YYDKDF (reference sequence). CDR3 DNA sequence: TGTGCCACCAGCAGAGACCCGGGAGATCAGCCCCAGCATTTT. Amino acid sequence: CATSRDPGDQPQHF.

The chain carries TRBV4-1 and TRBJ2-3; 9 bases match TRBD2. This CDR3 region has 15 residues. V trimming: 6 bases; J trimming: 0 bases; junction bases outside the gene matches: 4. CDR1 is MGHRA, CDR2 YSYEKL, per germline. The CDR3 loop is CASRRAGGSTDTQYF. CDR3 DNA sequence: TGCGCCAGCAGGCGAGCGGGGGGAAGCACAGATACGCAGTATTTT.

The gene calls are TRBV6-5 and TRBJ2-3; D is perhaps TRBD1 (7 bases). The CDR3 extends over 15 amino acids. Germline lookup yields CDR1 MNHEY and CDR2 SVGAGI. V was trimmed by 2 bases and J by 6 bases, leaving 15 bases between them. The CDR3 reads CASSYRRGLGDTQYF. The CDR3 DNA follows: TGTGCCAGCAGTTACCGGAGGGGGCTTGGTGATACGCAGTATTTT.

This CDR3 reads CASSSTGSRETQYF. The DNA of the CDR3 is TGCGCCAGCAGCTCGACAGGGTCCCGGGAGACCCAGTACTTC. V usage is TRBV5-1 and J usage is TRBJ2-5; TRBD1 matches 7 bases. The CDR3 is 14 residues long. V dropped 3 bases and J dropped 5; count of bases not matched to a gene: 7. CDR1 SGHRS and CDR2 YFSETQ come from the germline V gene.